The 14 T cell receptor beta chains given below trace back to one sample, sequenced in a study of CD8 T cells in ankylosing spondylitis. TCRdb independently ran MiXCR on the 5' RACE reads; one entry per CDR3 protein. This sample has some 140,000 distinct CDR3 sequences, with roughly an eighth found just once. The specimen was blood, either unsorted or a sorted T cell fraction (not recorded which). These receptor sequences come from a female donor with ankylosing spondylitis or in good health (not recorded which).

This clonotype showed up many times. CDR3 sequence reads: CSAARGATGANVLTF. CDR3 coding DNA: TGCAGTGCCGCACGCGGGGCGACTGGGGCCAACGTCCTGACTTTC. The chain combines TRBV20-1 with TRBJ2-6; a weak D match, TRBD2 (6 bases). Trimming shortened V by 6 bases and J by 2 bases, and 14 bases separated the two germline ends. CDR3 size: 15 residues. Germline CDR1 and CDR2: DFQATT and SNEGSKA (reference sequence).

This clonotype was detected ten times or more. This chain joins TRBV20-1 and TRBJ2-1; TRBD1 matches at 9 bases. CDR3 length: 19 residues. The V gene's germline CDR1 is DFQATT and CDR2 SNEGSKA (reference sequence). The trim removed 3 bases at V and 7 bases at J, leaving 22 bases unmatched. CDR3 DNA sequence: TGCAGTGCTAGGTCTTTTCTTGGAATAACGGGGACAGGGTTGAATGAGCAGTTCTTC. This translates into CSARSFLGITGTGLNEQFF.

The chain links TRBV28 to TRBJ1-2, with D perhaps matching TRBD1 (5 bases). Germline CDR1 and CDR2: MDHEN and SYDVKM. The CDR3 loop spans 12 amino acids. V was trimmed by 4 bases and J by 12 bases, leaving 15 bases between them. The CDR3 loop reads CASSSGGWGDTF. CDR3 DNA: TGTGCCAGCAGTTCAGGCGGGTGGGGCGACACCTTC.

The V call is TRBV7-9, the J call TRBJ2-2; possible D gene TRBD1, 5 bases. CDR3 length equals 13 residues. Trimming took 0 bases from V and 8 from J, leaving 7 bases between them. In germline, CDR1 is SEHNR, CDR2 FQNEAQ (reference sequence). The CDR3 coding sequence is TGTGCCAGCAGCTTAGCGACAGTTGGGGAGCTGTTTTTT. Its protein is CASSLATVGELFF.

This clonotype was picked up many times. The rearrangement joins TRBV12-3 or TRBV12-4 to TRBJ1-6, with D unclear. V lost 6 bases and J 3 bases, leaving 15 bases between the germline ends. The CDR3 consists of 16 residues. The CDR3 DNA reads TGTGCCAGCAGCCCCCCGGGTCTCAACTATAATTCACCCCTCCACTTT. It yields the protein CASSPPGLNYNSPLHF.

This clonotype was recorded at least ten times. This rearrangement joins TRBV12-3 or TRBV12-4 to TRBJ2-4; 7 bases agree with TRBD1. The J segment lost 6 bases and the V segment lost 5 bases, leaving 7 bases of the junction unmatched. This CDR3 spans 14 amino acids. The CDR3 region has the DNA TGTGCCAGCAGTCGCAACAGGGGTGGAAACATTCAGTACTTC. It translates to CASSRNRGGNIQYF.

The table lists this clonotype with many counts. The V gene is TRBV7-8, the J gene TRBJ1-1; 7 bases match TRBD1. The CDR3 consists of 12 residues. The junction had 3 bases not matched to a gene; V was cut back by 4 bases and J by 7 bases. Germline V gives CDR1 SGHVS, CDR2 FQNEAQ. CDR3 DNA: TGTGCCAGCAGCTCCCGACAGGGTGAAGCTTTCTTT. It codes for CASSSRQGEAFF.

This clonotype was counted many times. V gene TRBV24-1 combines with J gene TRBJ2-2; 11 bases line up with TRBD2. Looked up from germline, CDR1 is KGHDR and CDR2 is SFDVKD. The CDR3 contains 15 residues. J was trimmed by 7 bases and V by 4 bases; bases with no gene match: 4. CDR3 sequence (DNA): TGTGCCACCAGTGACTCCGGGACTAGCGGCGGGGAGCTGTTTTTT. Encoded protein: CATSDSGTSGGELFF.

For this clonotype: Being one base from a much bigger clone, this may be a read error. The J gene is TRBJ2-5, the V gene TRBV20-1; possible D gene TRBD2, 5 bases. CDR3 length: 13 amino acids. Deletions cut 7 bases from V and 3 bases from J, with 15 bases between. Germline CDR1 and CDR2: DFQATT and SNEGSKA (reference sequence). CDR3 region: CSVRQAGKETQYF. Written as DNA, the CDR3 is TGCAGTGTTAGGCAGGCGGGTAAAGAGACCCAGTACTTC.

This chain connects TRBV5-1 to TRBJ2-3; D remains ambiguous. Between the trimmed V and J ends, which lost 0 bases and 5 bases, there was a span of 13 bases. This CDR3 has 15 residues. Germline V gene data show CDR1 as SGHRS and CDR2 as YFSETQ. The CDR3 sequence: CASSLDKDSLDTQYF. The CDR3, as DNA: TGCGCCAGCAGCTTGGATAAAGACTCACTAGATACGCAGTATTTT.

Details on this clonotype: A much larger clone differs by one base, so this may be a read error. This chain connects TRBV5-1 to TRBJ1-3; D call uncertain. Per germline, CDR1 SGHRS and CDR2 YFSETQ. This CDR3 is built from 14 residues. The CDR3 nucleotides are TGCGCCAGCTCGGTCGGGCGCTCTGGAAGCACCATATATTTT. It yields the protein CASSVGRSGSTIYF.

V gene TRBV7-9 combines with J gene TRBJ1-2; D is unclear. From germline, CDR1 is SEHNR and CDR2 FQNEAQ (reference sequence). V was pared by 3 bases and J by 8 bases, with 10 bases between. The CDR3 runs to 12 residues. DNA of the CDR3: TGTGCCAGCAGCTTGGAAGCTCGCGGCTACACCTTC. It translates to CASSLEARGYTF.

This clonotype was found many times. The gene calls are TRBV5-1 and TRBJ1-1; D is undetermined. Trimming left V 6 bases short and J 7 bases short, with 13 bases between. The length of the CDR3 is 12 residues. CDR1 SGHRS and CDR2 YFSETQ come from the germline V gene. The CDR3 is CASTSPGGEAFF. The CDR3 DNA reads as TGCGCCAGCACTTCGCCGGGAGGTGAAGCTTTCTTT.

Of note for this clonotype: A much larger clone differs from this one at a single base, so this may be a read error. The chain joins TRBV7-9 to TRBJ2-3; D gene ambiguous. Germline V gene sequence: CDR1 SEHNR, CDR2 FQNEAQ (reference sequence). This CDR3 region has 17 residues. Trimming cost V 2 bases and J 2 bases, with 17 bases left between them. The chain's CDR3 is CASSLFSRKTYTDTQYF. Written as DNA, the CDR3 is TGTGCCAGCAGCTTATTTTCAAGGAAGACTTACACAGATACGCAGTATTTT.